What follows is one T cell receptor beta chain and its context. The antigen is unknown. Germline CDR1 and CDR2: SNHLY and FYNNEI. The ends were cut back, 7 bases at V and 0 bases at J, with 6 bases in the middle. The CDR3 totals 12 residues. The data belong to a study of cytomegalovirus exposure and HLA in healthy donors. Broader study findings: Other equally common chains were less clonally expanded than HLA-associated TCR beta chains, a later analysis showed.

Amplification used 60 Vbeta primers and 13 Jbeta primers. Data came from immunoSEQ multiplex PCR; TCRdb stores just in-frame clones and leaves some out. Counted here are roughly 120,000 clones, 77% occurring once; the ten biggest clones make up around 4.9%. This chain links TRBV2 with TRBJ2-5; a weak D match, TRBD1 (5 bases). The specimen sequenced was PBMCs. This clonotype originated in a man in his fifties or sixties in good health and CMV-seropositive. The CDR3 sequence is CASIQDQETQYF. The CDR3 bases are TGTGCCAGCATACAGGACCAAGAGACCCAGTACTTC.